Following are 18 T cell receptor beta chains from one sample sequenced in a study of shared clonotypes between healthy human individuals. Data came from immunoSEQ multiplex PCR; TCRdb stores just in-frame clones and leaves some out. The repertoire holds a few million clones, with around 90% as singletons. Material for sequencing was naive CD4+ T cells sorted from blood. Subset of the sample: CD45RA+ positively selected. These TCRs come from a man aged 18 to 30 in good health.

On this clone itself: Other DNA variants within this sample encode the same CDR3. V gene TRBV7-9 combines with J gene TRBJ1-5; 7 nucleotides agree with TRBD1. The CDR3 is 15 amino acids. J lost 2 bases, V lost 1 base, and 2 bases had no gene match. The germline CDR1 and CDR2 sequences are SEHNR and FQNEAQ (reference sequence). The CDR3 loop reads CASSLEGAGNQPQHF. CDR3 nucleotides: TGTGCCAGCAGCTTAGAGGGGGCAGGCAATCAGCCCCAGCATTTT.

V is TRBV4-1 and J is TRBJ2-1; 9 bases agree with TRBD1. Per germline, CDR1 MGHRA and CDR2 YSYEKL. This CDR3 has 16 amino acids. V lost 4 bases to trimming and J lost 9 bases; unmatched junction nucleotides: 13. CDR3 residues: CASSPTPRDRASEQFF. The CDR3 DNA reads TGCGCCAGCAGCCCAACCCCGAGGGACAGGGCGTCTGAGCAGTTCTTC.

This chain links TRBV10-3 with TRBJ2-2, with D possibly matching TRBD1 (5 bases). The germline V gene encodes CDR1 ENHRY and CDR2 SYGVKD. Trimming cost V 9 bases and J 6 bases, with 20 bases left between them. The CDR3 is made up of 15 amino acids. The chain's CDR3 is CAIKQEPQGAGELFF. The DNA for the CDR3 is TGTGCCATTAAACAGGAGCCCCAAGGGGCCGGGGAGCTGTTTTTT.

This clone occurred once. This chain uses TRBV27 with TRBJ1-2, with TRBD1 as a possible D gene (5 bases). The CDR3 length is 13 residues. The V and J ends lost 7 bases and 8 bases respectively, with 17 bases between them. The germline CDR1 and CDR2 sequences are MNHEY and SMNVEV (reference sequence). For the CDR3, the DNA is TGTGCCAGCAAGGCCTCGACAGCGGGGGGCTACACCTTC. This translates into CASKASTAGGYTF.

Comment on this clone: This CDR3 is also generated by other DNA sequences in the sample. V gene TRBV30 combines with J gene TRBJ1-5; D is unresolved. V lost 0 bases to trimming and J lost 0 bases, with 6 bases between them. In germline, CDR1 is GTSNPN, CDR2 SVGIG (reference sequence). The CDR3 is made up of 14 amino acids. CDR3 residues: CAWSVTGSNQPQHF. The DNA of the CDR3 is TGTGCCTGGAGTGTAACGGGTAGCAATCAGCCCCAGCATTTT.

This chain connects TRBV25-1 to TRBJ2-1, with TRBD1 matching 10 bases. This CDR3 region has 16 residues. V gave up 3 bases and J gave up 6 bases; unmatched junction bases: 8. Germline CDR1 MGHDK, CDR2 SYGVNS. Here the CDR3 DNA reads TGTGCCAGCAGTGACCCCGGACAGGGGGAGCCCAATGAGCAGTTCTTC. Protein: CASSDPGQGEPNEQFF.

This chain uses TRBV19 with TRBJ2-1; 10 bases align to TRBD2. The trim removed 4 bases at V and 8 bases at J, leaving 8 bases unmatched. The CDR3 runs to 15 residues. In germline, CDR1 is LNHDA, CDR2 SQIVND (reference sequence). The CDR3 sequence is CASSRAGGESDEQFF. CDR3 bases: TGTGCCAGTAGTAGAGCGGGAGGGGAGTCGGATGAGCAGTTCTTC. The full variable domain, with the rest looked up from reference TRBV19 and TRBJ2-1, is DGGITQSPKYLFRKEGQNVTLSCEQNLNHDAMYWYRQDPGQGLRLIYYSQIVNDFQKGDIAEGYSVSREKKESFPLTVTSAQKNPTAFYLCASSRAGGESDEQFFGPGTRLTVL.

The chain carries TRBV5-1 and TRBJ2-5, with unresolved D. Germline CDR1 reads SGHRS; CDR2 reads YFSETQ. The CDR3 has 13 amino acids. V was cut by 4 bases and J by 5 bases, with 12 bases left in between. The CDR3 region has the DNA TGCGCCAGCAGCATTTTGTTTGGGGAGACCCAGTACTTC. It specifies CASSILFGETQYF. Full variable domain (missing parts from reference TRBV5-1 and TRBJ2-5): KAGVTQTPRYLIKTRGQQVTLSCSPISGHRSVSWYQQTPGQGLQFLFEYFSETQRNKGNFPGRFSGRQFSNSRSEMNVSTLELGDSALYLCASSILFGETQYFGPGTRLLVL.

The chain recombines TRBV7-6 with TRBJ2-4; unclear D gene. Per germline, CDR1 SGHVS and CDR2 FNYEAQ. This CDR3 comprises 13 residues. Trimming took 5 bases from V and 8 from J, leaving 13 bases between them. CDR3 protein: CASSMEPTHIQYF. The CDR3 bases are TGTGCCAGCAGCATGGAACCTACACACATTCAGTACTTC.

Comments on this clone: This specimen includes other DNA sequences encoding the same CDR3. The chain links TRBV5-1 to TRBJ2-3; D may be TRBD2 (6 bases). V dropped 0 bases and J dropped 3 bases, with 11 bases sitting between them. Per germline, CDR1 SGHRS and CDR2 YFSETQ. The CDR3 spans 15 residues. The CDR3 DNA reads as TGCGCCAGCAGCTTGGTGGCGGGGAGAACAGATACGCAGTATTTT. Translated: CASSLVAGRTDTQYF. Combining the CDR3 with reference TRBV5-1 and TRBJ2-3 gives the whole variable domain KAGVTQTPRYLIKTRGQQVTLSCSPISGHRSVSWYQQTPGQGLQFLFEYFSETQRNKGNFPGRFSGRQFSNSRSEMNVSTLELGDSALYLCASSLVAGRTDTQYFGPGTRLTVL.

The V gene is TRBV9, the J gene TRBJ2-2, with 7 nucleotides matching TRBD2. Germline V CDR1 and CDR2: SGDLS, YYNGEE. Losses at the gene ends were 4 bases for V and 2 bases for J; bases not matched to a gene: 8. The CDR3 is made up of 16 amino acids. The CDR3 DNA follows: TGTGCCAGCAGCCCCCGGGGAGCGGGAAACACCGGGGAGCTGTTTTTT. Amino acid sequence: CASSPRGAGNTGELFF.

Comments on this clone: The sample holds other DNA sequences that translate to the same CDR3. The gene calls are TRBV2 and TRBJ2-3; D is perhaps TRBD2 (6 bases). The germline V and J ends were trimmed by 3 bases and 6 bases, with 7 bases remaining between them. The CDR3 contains 12 residues. Germline V gene data show CDR1 as SNHLY and CDR2 as FYNNEI. CDR3 nucleotides: TGTGCCAGCAGTGACCTAGCGGATACGCAGTATTTT. Its protein is CASSDLADTQYF.

The rearrangement joins TRBV27 to TRBJ2-5; 9 bases are a match to TRBD2. CDR3 length: 16 amino acids. CDR1 and CDR2 from the germline V gene are MNHEY and SMNVEV (reference sequence). J was trimmed by 5 bases and V by 6 bases; bases with no gene match: 13. CDR3 amino acids: CASSPGWRGGRETQYF. Here the CDR3 DNA reads TGTGCCAGCAGCCCTGGGTGGCGGGGGGGACGGGAGACCCAGTACTTC.

This chain connects TRBV7-8 to TRBJ1-1; D is ambiguous. This CDR3 comprises 13 residues. Per germline, CDR1 SGHVS and CDR2 FQNEAQ. V was pared by 1 base and J by 5 bases, with 8 bases between. CDR3: CASSLEGRTEAFF. DNA of the CDR3: TGTGCCAGCAGCTTAGAAGGTAGGACTGAAGCTTTCTTT.

J is TRBJ1-3 and V is TRBV10-3, with D possibly being TRBD1 (6 bases). The length of the CDR3 is 13 residues. Germline V lookup: CDR1 ENHRY, CDR2 SYGVKD. V was pared by 10 bases and J by 2 bases, with 12 bases between. CDR3 in amino acids: CATAGAPGNTIYF. The CDR3 region has the DNA TGTGCCACCGCAGGGGCTCCTGGAAACACCATATATTTT.

V usage is TRBV7-9 and J usage is TRBJ2-7; D possibly uses TRBD1 or TRBD2 (5 bases each). The germline V and J ends were trimmed by 7 bases and 0 bases, with 13 bases remaining between them. There are 14 residues in the CDR3. Germline CDR1 reads SEHNR; CDR2 reads FQNEAQ (reference sequence). The CDR3 coding sequence is TGTGCCAGCACCCCTTTCGGGACCTCCTACGAGCAGTACTTC. Translation gives CASTPFGTSYEQYF.

J is TRBJ2-7 and V is TRBV29-1, with 15 positions matching TRBD2. V lost 6 bases to trimming and J lost 2 bases; unmatched junction nucleotides: 2. CDR3 length: 14 residues. Germline V lookup: CDR1 SQVTM, CDR2 ANQGSEA. The CDR3 loop reads CSVGTSGRPYEQYF. DNA of the CDR3: TGCAGCGTCGGGACTAGCGGGAGGCCCTACGAGCAGTACTTC.

The rearrangement uses TRBV6-1 and TRBJ1-2; TRBD1 matches 9 bases. There are 14 residues in the CDR3. After removal of 6 bases from V and 0 bases from J, the junction contained 2 bases not matched to a gene. Germline CDR1 and CDR2: MNHNS and SASEGT. The CDR3 sequence: CASRRTGANYGYTF. The CDR3 nucleotides are TGTGCCAGCAGGAGGACAGGGGCTAACTATGGCTACACCTTC.